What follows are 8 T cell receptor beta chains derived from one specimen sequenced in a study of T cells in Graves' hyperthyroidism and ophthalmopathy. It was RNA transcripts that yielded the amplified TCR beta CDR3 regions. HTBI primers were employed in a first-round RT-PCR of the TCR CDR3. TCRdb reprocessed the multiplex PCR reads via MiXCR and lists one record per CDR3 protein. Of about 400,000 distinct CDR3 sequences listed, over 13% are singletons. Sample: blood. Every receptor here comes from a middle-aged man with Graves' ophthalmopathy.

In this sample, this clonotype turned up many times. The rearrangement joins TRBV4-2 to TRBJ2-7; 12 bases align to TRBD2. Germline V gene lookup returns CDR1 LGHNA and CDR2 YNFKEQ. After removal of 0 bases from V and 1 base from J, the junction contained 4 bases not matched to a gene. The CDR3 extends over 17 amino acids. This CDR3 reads CASSQESTSGRSYEQYF. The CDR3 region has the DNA TGTGCCAGCAGCCAAGAGTCGACTAGCGGGAGATCCTACGAGCAGTACTTC.

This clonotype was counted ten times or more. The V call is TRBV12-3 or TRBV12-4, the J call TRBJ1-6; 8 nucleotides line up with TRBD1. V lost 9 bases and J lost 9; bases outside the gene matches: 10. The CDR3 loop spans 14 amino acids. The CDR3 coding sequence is TGTGCCAGTGGACAGGGATTTGAGGGTTCACCCCTCCACTTT. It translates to CASGQGFEGSPLHF.

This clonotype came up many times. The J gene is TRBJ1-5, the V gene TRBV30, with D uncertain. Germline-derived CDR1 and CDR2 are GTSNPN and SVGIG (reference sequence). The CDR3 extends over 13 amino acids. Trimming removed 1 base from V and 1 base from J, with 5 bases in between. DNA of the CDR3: TGTGCCTGGAGTGCAGGCAGCAATCAGCCCCAGCATTTT. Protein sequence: CAWSAGSNQPQHF.

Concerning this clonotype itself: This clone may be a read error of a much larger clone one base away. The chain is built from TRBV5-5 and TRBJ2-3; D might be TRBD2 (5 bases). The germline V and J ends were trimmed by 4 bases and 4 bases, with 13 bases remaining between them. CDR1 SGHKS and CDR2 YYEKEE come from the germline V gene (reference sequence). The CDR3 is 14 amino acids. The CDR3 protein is CASSPVGSADTQYF. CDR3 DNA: TGTGCCAGCAGCCCGGTAGGGAGCGCAGATACGCAGTATTTT. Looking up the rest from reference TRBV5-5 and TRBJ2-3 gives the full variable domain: DAGVTQSPTHLIKTRGQQVTLRCSPISGHKSVSWYQQVLGQGPQFIFQYYEKEERGRGNFPDRFSARQFPNYSSELNVNALLLGDSALYLCASSPVGSADTQYFGPGTRLTVL.

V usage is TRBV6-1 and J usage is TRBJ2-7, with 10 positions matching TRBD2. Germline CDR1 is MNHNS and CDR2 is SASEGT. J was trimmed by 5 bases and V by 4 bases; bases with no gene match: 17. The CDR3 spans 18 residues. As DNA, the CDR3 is TGTGCCAGCAGTGCCCCCTATGCCCCTAGCGGGAGAATAAACGAGCAGTACTTC. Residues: CASSAPYAPSGRINEQYF.

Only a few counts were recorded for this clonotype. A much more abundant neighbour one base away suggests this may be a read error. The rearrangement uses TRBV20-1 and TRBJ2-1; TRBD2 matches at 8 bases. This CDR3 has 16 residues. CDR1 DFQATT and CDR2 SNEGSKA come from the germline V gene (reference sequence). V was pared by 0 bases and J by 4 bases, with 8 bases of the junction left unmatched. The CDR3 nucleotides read TGCAGTGCTAGAGATCTCCGGGGGGGCCGGTACAATGAGCAGTTCTTC. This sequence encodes CSARDLRGGRYNEQFF.

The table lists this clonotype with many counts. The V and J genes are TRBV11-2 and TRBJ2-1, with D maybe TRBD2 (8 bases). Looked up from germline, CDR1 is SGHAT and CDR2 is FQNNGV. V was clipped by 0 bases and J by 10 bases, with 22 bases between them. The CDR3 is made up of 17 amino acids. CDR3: CASSLDREGAQSDEQFF. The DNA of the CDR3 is TGTGCCAGCAGCTTAGATCGGGAGGGGGCGCAGTCCGACGAGCAGTTCTTC.

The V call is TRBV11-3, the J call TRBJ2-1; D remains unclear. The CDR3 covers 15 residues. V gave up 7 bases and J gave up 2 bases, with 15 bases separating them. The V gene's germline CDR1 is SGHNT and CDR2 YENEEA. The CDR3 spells CASIQDTRPYNEQFF. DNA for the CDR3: TGTGCCAGCATCCAAGACACCCGCCCCTACAATGAGCAGTTCTTC.